This TCR beta chain was found in a study of TIL therapy for anti-PD-1-resistant metastatic lung cancer. At the level of the study: Most patients had lung adenocarcinoma; a handful of tumors were EGFR-mutant, two ALK-rearranged; half smoked currently or formerly. Median tumor mutation burden was roughly 1.5 mutations per megabase.

Time point indicated: pre-treatment sample, taken before nivolumab and TIL therapy. Per germline, CDR1 GTSNPN and CDR2 SVGIG (reference sequence). This CDR3 comprises 14 residues. Trimming at V came to 4 bases and at J to 5 bases, leaving 10 bases not matched to a gene. In the case of this clone: Its specificity is not known.

This was the immunoSEQ v3 assay. Generated by immunoSEQ multiplex PCR, the TCRdb table keeps only in-frame clones and is missing some. The table records 52,000 or so clones, about 81% of them present only once. Broader study findings: The baseline peripheral repertoire was partially replaced by infused TIL clonotypes that later decayed.

The chain employs TRBV30 and TRBJ1-1; 7 bases line up with TRBD1. Source: blood, taken at baseline. The source is a person aged 25-80 years with non-small cell lung cancer. CDR3 region: CAWKGGRGWTEAFF. The CDR3 nucleotides are TGTGCCTGGAAGGGGGGCAGGGGGTGGACTGAAGCTTTCTTT.